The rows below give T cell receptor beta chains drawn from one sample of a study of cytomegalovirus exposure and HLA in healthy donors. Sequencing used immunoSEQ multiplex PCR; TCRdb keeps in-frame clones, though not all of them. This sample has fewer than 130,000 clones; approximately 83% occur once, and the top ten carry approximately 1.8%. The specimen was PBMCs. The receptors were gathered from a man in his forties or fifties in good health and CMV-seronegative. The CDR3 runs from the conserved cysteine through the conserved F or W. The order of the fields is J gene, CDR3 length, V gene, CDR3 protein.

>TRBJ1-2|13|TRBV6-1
CASSATYADGYTF
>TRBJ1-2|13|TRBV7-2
CASSFTGNYGYTF
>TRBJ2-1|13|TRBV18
CASSPGGLNEQFF
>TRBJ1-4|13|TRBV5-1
CASSLTGSEKLFF
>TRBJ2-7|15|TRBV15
CATSRELAGTYEQYF
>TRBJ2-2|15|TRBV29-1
CSVEDRSGNTGELFF
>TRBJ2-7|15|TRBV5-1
CASRPFTGSSYEQYF
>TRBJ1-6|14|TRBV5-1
CASSPDRVGSPLHF
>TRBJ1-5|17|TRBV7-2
CASSFFGQPGGNQPQHF
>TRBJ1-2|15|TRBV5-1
CASSVAGTGDGGYTF
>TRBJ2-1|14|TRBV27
CASLSGGGNNEQFF
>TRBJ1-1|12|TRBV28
CASSLNGGEAFF
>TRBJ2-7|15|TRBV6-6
CASSYAGTSSYEQYF
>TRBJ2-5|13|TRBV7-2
CASSLPGTKTQYF
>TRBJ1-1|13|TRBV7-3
CASSRTGGTEAFF
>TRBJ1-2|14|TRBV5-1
CASSLGQANYGYTF
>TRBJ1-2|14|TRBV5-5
CASSSSTGNYGYTF
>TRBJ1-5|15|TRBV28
CASSPLRGSNQPQHF
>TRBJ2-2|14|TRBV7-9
CASSLSQAAGELFF
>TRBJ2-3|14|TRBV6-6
CASSYPGGQDTQYF
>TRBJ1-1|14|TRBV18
CASSPPERGAEAFF
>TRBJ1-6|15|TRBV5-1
CASSLGSQGNAPLHF
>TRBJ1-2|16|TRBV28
CASSLSGQGGNYGYTF
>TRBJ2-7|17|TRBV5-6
CASSLPGLAGDSLEQYF
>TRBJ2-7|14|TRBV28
CASSLTGGRYEQYF
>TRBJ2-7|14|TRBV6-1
CASSEYTGDYEQYF
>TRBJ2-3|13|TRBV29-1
CSVERGAGDTQYF
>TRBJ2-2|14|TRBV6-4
CASSRGTATGELFF
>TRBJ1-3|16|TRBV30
CAWTIGRLSSGNTIYF
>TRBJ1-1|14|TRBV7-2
CASSLVPGNTEAFF
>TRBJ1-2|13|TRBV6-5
CASQGSGHGGYTF
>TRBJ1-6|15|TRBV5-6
CASSSRGTYNSPLHF
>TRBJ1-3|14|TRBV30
CAWSVSLSGNTIYF
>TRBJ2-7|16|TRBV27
CASSYPSAFLGDEQYF
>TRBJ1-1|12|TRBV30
CAWGGINTEAFF